Listed below are T cell receptor beta chains from one sample, sequenced in a study of technical replicates of blood from a few donors. The assay was immunoSEQ multiplex PCR, and TCRdb's table has in-frame clones only and misses some. The sample has around 75,000 clones; just over 90% are singletons. Sequencing used T cells isolated from PBMCs. The receptors were gathered from a human donor in good health. Each CDR3 is given with its conserved first and last residue. Each record gives: clone size, D gene, J gene, V gene, CDR3 protein, CDR3 DNA. The D gene is left open where the match is weak. Size is stated for part of the rows, as once, few or many counts, or as a class when the clone is expanded.

>NA|NA|TRBJ1-1|TRBV7-7
CASSPPRGWGNTEAFF
TGTGCTAGCAGCCCACCTCGGGGGTGGGGGAACACTGAAGCTTTCTTT
>NA|NA|TRBJ1-4|TRBV5-1
CASSIGGTNEKLFF
TGCGCCAGCAGCATCGGGGGAACTAATGAAAAACTGTTTTTT
>NA|NA|TRBJ1-1|TRBV10-3
CAISEPNTHTEAFF
TGTGCCATCAGTGAGCCCAACACCCACACTGAAGCTTTCTTT
>NA|NA|TRBJ2-7|TRBV25-1
CASSDQGVTYEQYF
TGTGCCAGCAGTGACCAGGGCGTGACCTACGAGCAGTACTTC
>NA|TRBD1|TRBJ1-2|TRBV6-5
CASRNIDREEGYTF
TGTGCCAGTAGGAACATAGACAGGGAAGAAGGCTACACCTTC
>once|NA|TRBJ2-2|TRBV28
CASNGTNTGELFF
TGTGCCAGCAACGGGACGAACACCGGGGAGCTGTTTTTT
>NA|NA|TRBJ1-5|TRBV28
CASSLSGGNQPQHF
TGTGCCAGCAGTCTCTCGGGCGGGAATCAGCCCCAGCATTTT
>NA|NA|TRBJ2-7|TRBV6-5
CASSYAPGQNYEQYF
TGTGCCAGCAGTTACGCCCCAGGCCAGAACTACGAGCAGTACTTC
>NA|NA|TRBJ1-2|TRBV7-8
CASSLTVLRYGYTF
TGTGCCAGCAGCTTGACGGTGTTGAGGTATGGCTACACCTTC
>NA|NA|TRBJ1-1|TRBV4-1
CASSQYTASNTEAFF
TGCGCCAGCAGCCAATATACAGCCTCCAACACTGAAGCTTTCTTT
>NA|NA|TRBJ1-2|TRBV2
CASTTDSFGYGYTF
TGTGCCAGCACCACGGACTCCTTTGGGTATGGCTACACCTTC
>NA|TRBD2|TRBJ2-5|TRBV6-5
CASSYGGEVAETQYF
TGTGCCAGCAGTTATGGGGGGGAGGTGGCTGAGACCCAGTACTTC
>NA|NA|TRBJ2-7|TRBV6-1
CASTRGTYEQYF
TGTGCCAGCACCAGGGGCACCTACGAGCAGTACTTC
>NA|TRBD2|TRBJ2-7|TRBV6-1
CASDLAGGPNEQYF
TGTGCCAGCGACTTAGCGGGAGGGCCCAACGAGCAGTACTTC
>NA|TRBD2|TRBJ2-1|TRBV5-4
CASSLGGGTYNEQFF
TGTGCCAGCAGCTTGGGCGGGGGGACCTACAATGAGCAGTTCTTC
>NA|TRBD1|TRBJ1-2|TRBV11-3
CASSAGTASYGYTF
TGTGCCAGCAGCGCGGGGACAGCTTCTTATGGCTACACCTTC
>NA|NA|TRBJ1-1|TRBV15
CATSRAGGEAFF
TGTGCCACCAGCAGAGCGGGCGGGGAAGCTTTCTTT
>NA|NA|TRBJ2-7|TRBV4-1
CASSQEGGQSYEQYF
TGCGCCAGCAGCCAAGAGGGGGGACAGTCCTACGAGCAGTACTTC
>NA|NA|TRBJ2-1|TRBV5-4
CASSPGRDLTIF
TGTGCCAGCAGCCCCGGCCGTGACTTAACGATCTTC
>NA|TRBD2|TRBJ2-7|TRBV13
CASSKERGGKYEQYF
TGTGCCAGCAGCAAAGAGCGGGGGGGCAAATACGAGCAGTACTTC
>NA|NA|TRBJ2-3|TRBV5-1
CASSPLGLTDTQYF
TGCGCCAGCAGCCCCCTGGGCCTGACAGATACGCAGTATTTT
>NA|TRBD1|TRBJ1-1|TRBV4-1
CASSQTQQGVGSF
TGCGCCAGCAGCCAAACCCAACAGGGGGTTGGGTCCTTT
>NA|TRBD2|TRBJ2-1|TRBV18
CASSPFAGVYYNEQFF
TGTGCCAGCTCACCTTTTGCGGGAGTTTATTACAATGAGCAGTTCTTC
>NA|TRBD1|TRBJ2-5|TRBV28
CASYRGSRTQYF
TGTGCCAGTTACAGGGGTTCTAGGACCCAGTACTTC
>NA|NA|TRBJ2-7|TRBV15
CATSKTTTGSYEQYF
TGTGCCACCAGCAAAACGACTACTGGTTCCTACGAGCAGTACTTC
>NA|NA|TRBJ1-2|TRBV27
CASSLSLAVPNYGYTF
TGTGCCAGCAGTTTATCTCTAGCGGTGCCTAACTATGGCTACACCTTC
>NA|NA|TRBJ1-4|TRBV5-1
CASSSTHPTNEKLFF
TGCGCCAGCAGCAGCACCCACCCAACTAATGAAAAACTGTTTTTT
>NA|TRBD1|TRBJ1-2|TRBV7-2
CASSPSSPATGPIGYTF
TGTGCCAGCAGCCCGTCGTCCCCCGCGACAGGGCCTATTGGCTACACCTTC
>NA|NA|TRBJ2-5|TRBV19
CASSITSGRETQYF
TGTGCCAGTAGTATAACGTCGGGTAGAGAGACCCAGTACTTC
>NA|NA|TRBJ2-1|TRBV10-2
CASSVGRDNEQFF
TGCGCCAGCAGTGTCGGCAGGGACAATGAGCAGTTCTTC
>NA|TRBD2|TRBJ2-3|TRBV5-4
CASSSGTSGVTDTQYF
TGTGCCAGCAGCTCAGGGACTAGCGGGGTCACAGATACGCAGTATTTT
>NA|TRBD2|TRBJ2-7|TRBV7-6
CASSSHSGLGYEQYF
TGTGCCAGCAGCTCACATTCGGGACTAGGCTACGAGCAGTACTTC
>NA|NA|TRBJ1-1|TRBV7-9
CASSPPYGGTTPVNVGAFF
TGTGCCAGCAGCCCCCCTTATGGAGGGACCACCCCTGTGAACGTGGGAGCTTTCTTT
>NA|NA|TRBJ1-2|TRBV5-6
CASSLGVGVDGYTF
TGTGCCAGCAGCTTGGGCGTCGGGGTAGATGGCTACACCTTC
>NA|TRBD2|TRBJ2-5|TRBV4-2
CASSAQGLAGIVRETQYF
TGTGCCAGCAGCGCCCAGGGACTAGCGGGGATCGTTCGAGAGACCCAGTACTTC
>once|NA|TRBJ2-5|TRBV7-9
CASSPMGGDQETQYF
TGTGCCAGCAGCCCAATGGGGGGAGATCAAGAGACCCAGTACTTC
>NA|NA|TRBJ2-7|TRBV15
CATSRGFGSSKMRYEQYF
TGTGCCACCAGCAGAGGTTTCGGCTCTAGTAAAATGCGGTACGAGCAGTACTTC
>NA|NA|TRBJ1-6|TRBV11-2
CASLGGRGSSYNSPLHF
TGTGCCAGCCTTGGGGGGCGGGGGAGCTCCTATAATTCACCCCTCCACTTT
>NA|NA|TRBJ1-1|TRBV15
CATSAEHREEAFF
TGTGCCACCAGCGCAGAACACCGGGAGGAAGCTTTCTTT
>NA|NA|TRBJ2-1|TRBV7-6
CASSSRVGRDEQFF
TGTGCCAGCAGCTCGCGTGTGGGTCGGGATGAGCAGTTCTTC
>NA|NA|TRBJ2-3|TRBV27
CASSFSTTGLADTQYF
TGTGCCAGCAGTTTCTCCACGACAGGATTGGCAGATACGCAGTATTTT
>once|NA|TRBJ1-1|TRBV6-4
CASSGQGNEAFF
TGTGCCAGCAGCGGGCAGGGGAATGAAGCTTTCTTT
>NA|NA|TRBJ1-2|TRBV28
CASSLVSRQLYGYTF
TGTGCCAGCAGTTTAGTTTCCCGACAGCTGTATGGCTACACCTTC
>NA|TRBD1|TRBJ1-2|TRBV28
CASSLVLRDREYYGYTF
TGTGCCAGCAGTTTGGTTTTAAGGGACAGGGAATACTATGGCTACACCTTC
>once|TRBD1|TRBJ1-2|TRBV27
CASSPHTPGQVNYGYTF
TGTGCCAGCAGTCCCCACACACCGGGACAGGTTAACTATGGCTACACCTTC
>NA|NA|TRBJ1-2|TRBV6-1
CASSEHQGRANTF
TGTGCCAGCAGTGAACACCAGGGGCGGGCGAACACCTTC
>NA|NA|TRBJ2-1|TRBV11-3
CASSLESGYEQFF
TGTGCCAGCAGCTTAGAGTCGGGATATGAGCAGTTCTTC
>few|NA|TRBJ1-1|TRBV5-1
CASRATGHTEAFF
TGCGCCAGCAGGGCTACAGGGCACACTGAAGCTTTCTTT
>NA|NA|TRBJ2-5|TRBV5-1
CASSWGDRSETQYF
TGCGCCAGCAGCTGGGGGGACAGATCCGAGACCCAGTACTTC
>NA|NA|TRBJ2-3|TRBV9
CASSVAGLDTQYF
TGTGCCAGCAGCGTAGCCGGGTTGGATACGCAGTATTTT
>NA|TRBD2|TRBJ2-3|TRBV7-3
CASSHGLAGGQGDTQYF
TGTGCCAGCAGCCACGGACTAGCGGGGGGCCAAGGGGATACGCAGTATTTT
>once|TRBD2|TRBJ2-1|TRBV2
CASSGRLAGGYNEQFF
TGTGCCAGCAGCGGCCGACTAGCGGGGGGCTACAATGAGCAGTTCTTC
>NA|TRBD2|TRBJ2-4|TRBV19
CASSSAGVAKNIQYF
TGTGCCAGTAGTAGTGCGGGGGTAGCCAAAAACATTCAGTACTTC
>NA|NA|TRBJ2-5|TRBV28
CASSPPSETQYF
TGTGCCAGCAGTCCCCCGTCGGAGACCCAGTACTTC
>NA|NA|TRBJ1-1|TRBV18
CASSVSGDMVNTEAFF
TGTGCCAGCTCAGTGTCCGGGGATATGGTGAACACTGAAGCTTTCTTT